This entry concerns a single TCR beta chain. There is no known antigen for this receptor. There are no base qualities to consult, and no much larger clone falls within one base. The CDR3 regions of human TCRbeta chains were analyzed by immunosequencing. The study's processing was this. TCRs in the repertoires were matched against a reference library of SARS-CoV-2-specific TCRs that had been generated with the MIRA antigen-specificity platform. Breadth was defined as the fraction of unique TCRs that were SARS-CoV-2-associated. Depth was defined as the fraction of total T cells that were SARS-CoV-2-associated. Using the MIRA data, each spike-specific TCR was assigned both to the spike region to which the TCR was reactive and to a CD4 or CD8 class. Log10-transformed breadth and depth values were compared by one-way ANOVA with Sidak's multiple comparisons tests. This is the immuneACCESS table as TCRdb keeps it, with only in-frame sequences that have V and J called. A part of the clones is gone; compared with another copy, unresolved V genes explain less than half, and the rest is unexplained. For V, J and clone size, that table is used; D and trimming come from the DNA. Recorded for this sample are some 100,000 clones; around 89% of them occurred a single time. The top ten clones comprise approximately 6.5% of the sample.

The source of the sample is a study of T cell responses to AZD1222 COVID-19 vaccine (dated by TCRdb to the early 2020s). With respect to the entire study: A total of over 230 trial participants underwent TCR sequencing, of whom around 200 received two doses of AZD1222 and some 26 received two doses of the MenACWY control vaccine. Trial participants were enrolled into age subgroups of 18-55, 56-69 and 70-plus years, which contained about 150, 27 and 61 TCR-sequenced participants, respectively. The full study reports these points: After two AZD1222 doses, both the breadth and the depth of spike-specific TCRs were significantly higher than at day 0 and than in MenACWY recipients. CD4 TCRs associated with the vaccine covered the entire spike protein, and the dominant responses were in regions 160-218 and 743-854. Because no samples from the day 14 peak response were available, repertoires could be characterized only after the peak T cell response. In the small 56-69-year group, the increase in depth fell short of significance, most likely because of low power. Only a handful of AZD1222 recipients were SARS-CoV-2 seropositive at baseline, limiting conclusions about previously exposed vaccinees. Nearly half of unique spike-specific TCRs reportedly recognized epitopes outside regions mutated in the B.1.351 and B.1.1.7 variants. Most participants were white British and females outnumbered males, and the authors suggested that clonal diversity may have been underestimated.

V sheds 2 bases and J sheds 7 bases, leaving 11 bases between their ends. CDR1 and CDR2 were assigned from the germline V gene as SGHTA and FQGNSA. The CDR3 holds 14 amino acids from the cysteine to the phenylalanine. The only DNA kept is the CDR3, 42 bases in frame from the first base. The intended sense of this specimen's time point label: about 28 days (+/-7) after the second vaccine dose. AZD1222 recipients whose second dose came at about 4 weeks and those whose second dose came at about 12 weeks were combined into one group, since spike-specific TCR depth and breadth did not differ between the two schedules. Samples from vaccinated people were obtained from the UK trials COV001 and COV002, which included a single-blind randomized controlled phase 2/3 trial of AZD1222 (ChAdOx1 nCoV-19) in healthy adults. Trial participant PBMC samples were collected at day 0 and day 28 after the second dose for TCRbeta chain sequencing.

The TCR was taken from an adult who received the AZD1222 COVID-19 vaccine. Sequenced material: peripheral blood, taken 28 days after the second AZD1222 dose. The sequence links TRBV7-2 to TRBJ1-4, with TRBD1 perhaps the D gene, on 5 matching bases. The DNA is TGTGCCAGCAGCTTAAACGGGGCAGGTGAAAAACTGTTTTTT. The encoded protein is CASSLNGAGEKLFF. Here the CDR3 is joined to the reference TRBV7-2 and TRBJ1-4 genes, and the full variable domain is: GAGVSQSPSNKVTEKGKDVELRCDPISGHTALYWYRQSLGQGLEFLIYFQGNSAPDKSGLPSDRFSAERTGGSVSTLTIQRTQQEDSAVYLCASSLNGAGEKLFFGSGTQLSVL.